This T cell receptor (beta chain) was recovered during a study of identical twins listed by TCRdb under 2016. Concerning the study at large: To test whether fetal clonotypes persist, the study used deep sequencing on TCR alpha and beta repertoires from monozygotic twins, unrelated adults of various ages, and cord blood. Replicate twin experiments were performed at different times using different library preparation protocols to rule out contamination. Points the paper makes about the study in general: Compared with coincidental sharing between unrelated individuals, out-of-frame TCR alpha sequences shared between twins showed an excess of sequences with low generation probability. A weaker excess of twin sharing was found in beta out-of-frame sequences because the signal-to-noise ratio was lowered by fewer shared sequences. Because the same donors could not be followed over many years, the conclusions relied on cross-sectional statistical analysis. In monozygotic twins, recombination models systematically underestimated out-of-frame TCR alpha sharing, but the models matched the sharing seen between unrelated individuals. Zero-insertion analyses could be partly confounded by invariant T cells such as MAIT and iNKT, though diverse VJ usage argued against such confounding for most clonotypes. Fewer insertions were carried by abundant cord blood beta clonotypes; a weaker similar trend was observed in young adult naive repertoires, while no such trend was observed in memory repertoires.

Worth noting for this clonotype: Its target antigen remains unknown. Base-call qualities are not available, and no considerably larger clone is one nucleotide away.

The library was prepared using 5' RACE. The sample was run on an Illumina HiSeq 2000. A universal primer binding site was introduced by template switching, and a unique molecular identifier was present in the final cDNA, enabling accurate counting of TCR cDNA molecules. Specific primers in the conserved constant-segment region were used to synthesize first-strand cDNA for the TCR alpha and beta chains. Each cDNA library was double barcoded, with a SMART-Mk sample barcode plus Illumina barcodes, to control for contamination. TruSeq adapter sequences along with Illumina sample barcodes were introduced in two successive PCR steps. The TCR alpha and beta cDNA libraries were sequenced on the Illumina HiSeq platform using custom primers. The original methods were these. MiGEC processed the raw reads to extract unique molecular identifiers, while MiXCR was used to determine the CDR3 positions. For each individual, recombination models were inferred using an EM algorithm with the repgenHMM and IGoR tools. Shared clonotype analysis was performed with the tcR package in R, normalizing sharing by the product of cloneset sizes. To study raw recombination free of thymic and clonal selection effects, out-of-frame nonproductive sequences were analyzed. TCRdb redid the processing of the public reads, applying fastp at Q25 and MiXCR, and retained in-frame beta chains. Rows matching on CDR3 protein sequence are summarized as one entry with the most common DNA and genes. None of the V and J calls come from the authors' own analysis; TCRdb made them. The table for this sample lists fewer than 900,000 distinct CDR3 sequences; 20% to 25% of them were counted only once. The top ten constitute about 4.3% of the sample.

Taken from the germline V gene, the CDR1 and CDR2 loops are MGHRA and YSYEKL. Cut back by 1 base and 3 bases, the V and J ends lie 10 bases apart. Including cysteine and phenylalanine, the CDR3 has 15 amino acids. The DNA shown is the 45-base CDR3, in frame from base 1. All donors were healthy Caucasians. Three pairs of female monozygotic twins, all aged 18 to 29 years, were included in the twin cohort. Peripheral blood mononuclear cells were the source from which RNA for the TCR libraries was isolated. These data also featured in a second study, about T cells expressing NK-cell markers. The second study, in turn, reports: In sorted CD3+CD56+NKG2C+, CD3+CD56+NKG2C- and CD3+CD56-NKG2C+ T-cell subsets from about 8 donors, TCR beta-chain repertoires were profiled. Of the eight sequenced donors, seven were found to be HCMV-seropositive and one was found to be HCMV-seronegative. In several experiments an anti-gammadeltaTCR antibody was added to restrict sorting to alphabetaTCR-expressing T cells. In a handful of donors, the dominant CD3+CD56+NKG2C+ clonotypes were among the top 10 CD8+ clonotypes and accounted for roughly 1.0-8% of CD8+ T cells. Those dominant clonotypes were again the most abundant among CD3+CD56-NKG2C+ cells in a few donors, at roughly 25-65%. It remained unclear whether the expanded NKG2C-expressing T cell clones were specific for HCMV antigens. All eight donors whose samples were sequenced were randomly selected healthy volunteers, three of them men and five women. HCMV-specific IgG was detected in serum with a commercial ELISA kit to determine HCMV serostatus. Bulk peripheral blood T-cell repertoires were additionally sequenced from unsorted PBMC for about 6 donors. MIGEC was used to demultiplex reads and group reads by UMI, and MiTCR was used to assemble and quantify clonotypes. To exclude erroneous sequences, only TCR cDNA sequences supported by at least two reads were retained. Downstream repertoire analysis used the tcR package, and clonotypes were matched across fractions by CDR3 nucleotide sequence plus V segment. VDJmatch was used to annotate antigen specificity against VDJdb, with one amino acid substitution in CDR3 permitted.

Sequencing was carried out using PBMCs. The rearrangement joined TRBV4-1 to TRBJ2-4; a tentative D match to TRBD2 spans 6 bases. This receptor was obtained from a woman younger than 35 in good health. The DNA reads as follows: TGCGCCAGCAGCCAAGTCGGGACTGGCAAAAACATTCAGTACTTC. This sequence encodes CASSQVGTGKNIQYF.